This T cell receptor beta chain was sequenced in a study of graft-versus-host responses after intestinal transplantation. Study as a whole: Induction using anti-thymocyte globulin, followed by tacrolimus and steroids for roughly 3 years, was given to all recipients. Study conclusions and caveats: GvH clones occurred in recipient marrow; some first appeared in ileum or blood. Association was observed between peak circulating GvH clone levels and early post-transplant HvG declines. Clonal ratios of graft-versus-host to host-versus-graft in allografts were high for patients exhibiting graft-donor T cell macrochimerism.

Deletions cut 2 bases from V and 8 bases from J, with 19 bases between. Germline V gene sequence: CDR1 LNHDA, CDR2 SQIVND (reference sequence). The CDR3 is 16 amino acids. Comments on this clone: Its antigen is as yet unknown.

Repertoires were generated with immunoSEQ multiplex PCR, while TCRdb's copy carries only in-frame clones and drops some. The sample carries about 120,000 clones, roughly 96% recorded once. The rearrangement links TRBV19 to TRBJ2-1; no definite D call. The material was unstimulated CD8+ T cells sorted from spleen or lymph node cells, obtained before intestinal transplant. This clonotype was obtained from a human donor who received an intestinal transplant. The CDR3 DNA reads as TGTGCCAGTAGTATATCGACTCTAGGGATTAACCATGAGCAGTTCTTC. Its protein product is CASSISTLGINHEQFF. Based on the CDR3 plus reference TRBV19 and TRBJ2-1, the full variable domain is DGGITQSPKYLFRKEGQNVTLSCEQNLNHDAMYWYRQDPGQGLRLIYYSQIVNDFQKGDIAEGYSVSREKKESFPLTVTSAQKNPTAFYLCASSISTLGINHEQFFGPGTRLTVL.